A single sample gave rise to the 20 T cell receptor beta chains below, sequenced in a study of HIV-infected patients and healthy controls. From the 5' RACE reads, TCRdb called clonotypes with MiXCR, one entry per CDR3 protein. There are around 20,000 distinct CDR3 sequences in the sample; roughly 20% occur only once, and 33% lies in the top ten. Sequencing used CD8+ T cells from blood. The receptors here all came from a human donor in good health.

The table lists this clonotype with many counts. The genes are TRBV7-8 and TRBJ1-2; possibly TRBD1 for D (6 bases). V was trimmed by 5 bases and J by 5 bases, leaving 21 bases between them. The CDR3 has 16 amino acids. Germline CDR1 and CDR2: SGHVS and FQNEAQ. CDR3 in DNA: TGTGCCAGCAGCCCAACAGGGTCCCTGGGCCCGTATGGCTACACCTTC. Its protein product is CASSPTGSLGPYGYTF.

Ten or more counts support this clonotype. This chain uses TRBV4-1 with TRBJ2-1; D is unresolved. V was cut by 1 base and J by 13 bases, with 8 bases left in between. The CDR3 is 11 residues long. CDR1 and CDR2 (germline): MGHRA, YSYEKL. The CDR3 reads CASSQAYQQFF. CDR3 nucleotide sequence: TGCGCCAGCAGCCAAGCCTACCAACAGTTCTTC.

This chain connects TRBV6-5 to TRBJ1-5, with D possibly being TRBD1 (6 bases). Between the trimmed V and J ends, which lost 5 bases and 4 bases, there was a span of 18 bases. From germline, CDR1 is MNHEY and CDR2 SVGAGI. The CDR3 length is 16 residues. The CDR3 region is CASSQKDSPGNQPQHF. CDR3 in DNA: TGTGCCAGCAGTCAGAAGGACAGCCCGGGAAATCAGCCCCAGCATTTT.

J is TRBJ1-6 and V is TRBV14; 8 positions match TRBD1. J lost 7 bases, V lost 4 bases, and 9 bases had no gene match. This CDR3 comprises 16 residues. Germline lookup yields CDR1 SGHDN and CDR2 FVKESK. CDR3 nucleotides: TGTGCCAGCAGCCCACGGACAGGGCCGGAGAATTCACCCCTCCACTTT. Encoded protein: CASSPRTGPENSPLHF.

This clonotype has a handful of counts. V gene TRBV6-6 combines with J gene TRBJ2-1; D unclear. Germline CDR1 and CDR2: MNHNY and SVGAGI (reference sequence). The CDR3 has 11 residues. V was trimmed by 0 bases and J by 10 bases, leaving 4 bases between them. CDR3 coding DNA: TGTGCCAGCAGTTACTCCGGGGAGCAGTTCTTC. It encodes CASSYSGEQFF.

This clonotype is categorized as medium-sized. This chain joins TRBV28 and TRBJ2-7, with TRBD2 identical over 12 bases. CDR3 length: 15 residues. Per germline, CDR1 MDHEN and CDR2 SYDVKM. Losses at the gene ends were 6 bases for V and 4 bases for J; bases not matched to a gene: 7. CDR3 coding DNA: TGTGCCAGCAGGGCTCTAGCGGGAGGGACGTACGAGCAGTACTTC. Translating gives CASRALAGGTYEQYF.

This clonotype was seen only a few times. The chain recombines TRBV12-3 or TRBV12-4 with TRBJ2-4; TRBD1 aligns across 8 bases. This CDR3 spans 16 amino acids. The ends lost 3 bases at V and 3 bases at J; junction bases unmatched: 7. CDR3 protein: CASSFKTGDDKNIQYF. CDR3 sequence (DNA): TGTGCCAGCAGTTTCAAGACAGGGGACGACAAAAACATTCAGTACTTC.

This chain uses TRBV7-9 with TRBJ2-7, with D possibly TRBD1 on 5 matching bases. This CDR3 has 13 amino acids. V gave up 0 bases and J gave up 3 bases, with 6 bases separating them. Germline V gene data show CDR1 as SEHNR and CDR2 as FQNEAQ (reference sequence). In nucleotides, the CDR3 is TGTGCCAGCAGCTTAGCGCAGGGCTACGAGCAGTACTTC. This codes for CASSLAQGYEQYF.

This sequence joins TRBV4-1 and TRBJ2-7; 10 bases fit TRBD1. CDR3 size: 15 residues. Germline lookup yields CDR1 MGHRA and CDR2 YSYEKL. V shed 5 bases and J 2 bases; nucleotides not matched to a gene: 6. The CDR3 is CASSSRDRGPYEQYF. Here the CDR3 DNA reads TGCGCCAGCAGCAGCCGGGACAGGGGACCCTACGAGCAGTACTTC.

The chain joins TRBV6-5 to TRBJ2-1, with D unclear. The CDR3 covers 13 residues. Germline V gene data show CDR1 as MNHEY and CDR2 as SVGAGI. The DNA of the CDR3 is TGTACGGCCTCCGGGCGCTCCTACAATGAGCAGTTCTTC. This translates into CTASGRSYNEQFF.

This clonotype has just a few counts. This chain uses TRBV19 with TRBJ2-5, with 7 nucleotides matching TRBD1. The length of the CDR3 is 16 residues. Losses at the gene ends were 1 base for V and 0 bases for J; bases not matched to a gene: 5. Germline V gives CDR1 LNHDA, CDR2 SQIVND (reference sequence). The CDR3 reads CASSIATRGYQETQYF. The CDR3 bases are TGTGCCAGTAGTATAGCCACCAGGGGGTACCAAGAGACCCAGTACTTC.

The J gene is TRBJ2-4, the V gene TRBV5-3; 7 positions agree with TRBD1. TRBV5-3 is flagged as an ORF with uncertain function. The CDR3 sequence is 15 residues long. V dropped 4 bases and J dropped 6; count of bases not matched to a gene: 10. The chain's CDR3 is CARSVTPGQRNIQYF. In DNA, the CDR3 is TGTGCCAGAAGCGTGACTCCGGGACAGAGAAACATTCAGTACTTC.

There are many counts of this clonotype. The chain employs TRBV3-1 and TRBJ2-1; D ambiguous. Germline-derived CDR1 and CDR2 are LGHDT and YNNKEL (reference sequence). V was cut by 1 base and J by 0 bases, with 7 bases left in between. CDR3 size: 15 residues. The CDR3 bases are TGTGCCAGCAGCCAAGGGCAGAGCTCCTACAATGAGCAGTTCTTC. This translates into CASSQGQSSYNEQFF.

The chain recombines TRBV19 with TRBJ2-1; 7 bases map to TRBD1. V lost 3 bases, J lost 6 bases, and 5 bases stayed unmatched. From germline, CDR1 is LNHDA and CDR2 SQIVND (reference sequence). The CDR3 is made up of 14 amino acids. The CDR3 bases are TGTGCCAGTAGTATGACAGGGTACGTCAATGAGCAGTTCTTC. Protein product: CASSMTGYVNEQFF. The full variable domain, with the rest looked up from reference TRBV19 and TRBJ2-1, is DGGITQSPKYLFRKEGQNVTLSCEQNLNHDAMYWYRQDPGQGLRLIYYSQIVNDFQKGDIAEGYSVSREKKESFPLTVTSAQKNPTAFYLCASSMTGYVNEQFFGPGTRLTVL.

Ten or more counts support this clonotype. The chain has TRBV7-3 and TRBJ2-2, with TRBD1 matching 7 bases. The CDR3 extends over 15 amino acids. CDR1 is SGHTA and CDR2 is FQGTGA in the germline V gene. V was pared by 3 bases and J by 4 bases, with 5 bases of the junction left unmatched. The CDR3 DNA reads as TGTGCCAGCAGCTTTACAGGGGTGGGCACCGGGGAGCTGTTTTTT. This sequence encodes CASSFTGVGTGELFF. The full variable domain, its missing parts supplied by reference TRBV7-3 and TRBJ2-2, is GAGVSQTPSNKVTEKGKYVELRCDPISGHTALYWYRQSLGQGPEFLIYFQGTGAADDSGLPNDRFFAVRPEGSVSTLKIQRTERGDSAVYLCASSFTGVGTGELFFGEGSRLTVL.

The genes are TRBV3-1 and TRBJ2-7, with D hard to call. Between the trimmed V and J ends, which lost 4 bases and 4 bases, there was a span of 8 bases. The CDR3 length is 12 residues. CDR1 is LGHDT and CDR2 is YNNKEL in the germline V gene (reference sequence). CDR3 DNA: TGTGCCAGCAGCCTCAGGATGTACGAGCAGTACTTC. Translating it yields CASSLRMYEQYF.

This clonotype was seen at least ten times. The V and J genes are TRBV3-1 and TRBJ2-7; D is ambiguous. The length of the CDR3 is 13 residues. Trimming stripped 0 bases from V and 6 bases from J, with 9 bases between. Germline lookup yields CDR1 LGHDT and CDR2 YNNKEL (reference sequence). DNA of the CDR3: TGTGCCAGCAGCCAAGAGGAGTGGCTCGAGCAGTACTTC. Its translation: CASSQEEWLEQYF.

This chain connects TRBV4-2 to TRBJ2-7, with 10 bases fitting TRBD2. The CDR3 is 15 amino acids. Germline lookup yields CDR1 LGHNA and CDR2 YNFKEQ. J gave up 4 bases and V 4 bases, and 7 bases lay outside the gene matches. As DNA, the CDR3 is TGTGCCAGCAGCCCGCTAGCGGGGGCCCCTTACGAGCAGTACTTC. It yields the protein CASSPLAGAPYEQYF.

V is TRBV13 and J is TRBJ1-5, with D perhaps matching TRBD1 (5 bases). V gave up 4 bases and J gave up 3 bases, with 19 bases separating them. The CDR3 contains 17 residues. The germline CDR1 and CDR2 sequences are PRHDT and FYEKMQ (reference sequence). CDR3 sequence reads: CASSSSRRGRNNQPQHF. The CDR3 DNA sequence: TGTGCCAGCAGCTCCTCCAGAAGGGGACGCAACAATCAGCCCCAGCATTTT.

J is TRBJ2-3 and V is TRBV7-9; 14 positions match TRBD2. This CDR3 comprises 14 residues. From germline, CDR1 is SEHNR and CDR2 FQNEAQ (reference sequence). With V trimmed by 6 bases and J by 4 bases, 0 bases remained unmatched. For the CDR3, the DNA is TGTGCCAGCAGGGGACTAGCGGGAGCAGATACGCAGTATTTT. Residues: CASRGLAGADTQYF.